The clone carrying this T cell receptor beta chain was observed once. Its target is not known. The source of the sample is a study of CD4 T cells in relation to SARS-CoV-2 and coronaviruses. Study context: PBMCs were cultured with antigen for 10 days before TCR beta sequencing.

General study findings and limits: Roughly three fifths of donors had memory CD4+ clonotypes crossrecognizing SARS-CoV-2 and common cold coronavirus spike.

The CDR3 sequence is 15 residues long. Germline V gene lookup returns CDR1 MNHEY and CDR2 SMNVEV (reference sequence). With V trimmed by 5 bases and J by 10 bases, 14 bases remained unmatched. Generated by immunoSEQ multiplex PCR, the TCRdb table keeps only in-frame clones and is missing some. The data show about 26,000 clones, around 75% seen once. The unexposed donors gave CD4+ T cells in about 2011-2018, prior to COVID-19. CD4+ T cells were isolated from the cells after less than 13 days of culture. This sequence originates from a human donor in good health. The V gene is TRBV27, the J gene TRBJ1-5; 7 positions agree with TRBD1. The sequencing sample was made of CD4+ T cells from PBMCs, cultured in vitro. The CDR3 protein is CASSPSGGRRPPQHF. CDR3 coding DNA: TGTGCCAGCAGTCCGTCAGGGGGGCGAAGGCCCCCCCAGCATTTT.